These 14 T cell receptor beta chains came from one sample sequenced in a study of blood T cell repertoires in COVID-19. The table came from immunoSEQ multiplex PCR; TCRdb's copy has only in-frame clones and leaves some out. The sample consists of approximately 240,000 clones, approximately 83% of them appearing once. The sample was PBMCs or T cells enriched from blood (not recorded which). Receptor source: a woman between 35 and 50 years old with acute COVID-19.

The V and J genes are TRBV5-4 and TRBJ2-1; 7 bases map to TRBD1. CDR1 SGHNT and CDR2 YYREEE come from the germline V gene (reference sequence). V lost 4 bases, J lost 5 bases, and 6 bases stayed unmatched. This CDR3 comprises 14 residues. The CDR3 bases are TGTGCCAGCAGCCGGGACAGCGATCACAATGAGCAGTTCTTC. This gives the protein CASSRDSDHNEQFF.

The rearrangement uses TRBV4-3 and TRBJ2-1; D gene unclear. The CDR3 length is 14 residues. Germline CDR1 LGHNA, CDR2 YSLEER. The ends were cut back, 0 bases at V and 8 bases at J, with 11 bases in the middle. CDR3 protein: CASSQEGSTDEQFF. The DNA for the CDR3 is TGCGCCAGCAGCCAAGAGGGCAGCACCGATGAGCAGTTCTTC.

The chain carries TRBV29-1 and TRBJ1-1; D gene unclear. CDR1 and CDR2 (germline): SQVTM, ANQGSEA. This CDR3 contains 10 residues. V was trimmed by 4 bases and J by 4 bases, leaving 4 bases between them. The CDR3 reads CSVVATEAFF. CDR3 in DNA: TGCAGCGTTGTGGCCACTGAAGCTTTCTTT.

This chain links TRBV28 with TRBJ1-1; possibly TRBD1 for D (6 bases). Germline CDR1 reads MDHEN; CDR2 reads SYDVKM. The V end lost 3 bases, the J end lost 7 bases, and 12 bases lay between the germline ends. The CDR3 runs to 13 residues. The CDR3 loop reads CASSFPGHLEAFF. The CDR3 DNA follows: TGTGCCAGCAGTTTTCCGGGACACCTTGAAGCTTTCTTT.

The chain combines TRBV4-3 with TRBJ2-3, with 7 nucleotides matching TRBD1. CDR3 length: 18 amino acids. Germline lookup yields CDR1 LGHNA and CDR2 YSLEER. With V trimmed by 0 bases and J by 1 base, 10 bases remained unmatched. The CDR3 bases are TGCGCCAGCAGCCAAGATATCAGGGGGAGAAGGGGCACAGATACGCAGTATTTT. It yields the protein CASSQDIRGRRGTDTQYF.

This chain connects TRBV5-4 to TRBJ2-7; perhaps TRBD2 as D (6 bases). V gave up 0 bases and J gave up 1 base, with 11 bases separating them. This CDR3 has 15 residues. Germline V gene lookup returns CDR1 SGHNT and CDR2 YYREEE (reference sequence). The CDR3 protein is CASSLELAGSYEQYF. The CDR3 DNA reads TGTGCCAGCAGCTTGGAACTAGCAGGGTCCTACGAGCAGTACTTC.

V gene TRBV7-9 combines with J gene TRBJ2-7; 7 positions match TRBD2. The CDR3 is 18 residues long. Trimming removed 1 base from V and 0 bases from J; junction bases left unmatched: 12. The germline V gene encodes CDR1 SEHNR and CDR2 FQNEAQ (reference sequence). CDR3 in amino acids: CASSLGDYKGYFSYEQYF. CDR3 nucleotides: TGTGCCAGCAGCTTAGGGGACTACAAGGGGTACTTCTCCTACGAGCAGTACTTC.

The chain uses TRBV5-1 and TRBJ2-3; weak D call: TRBD1 (5 bases). V was shortened by 8 bases and J by 4 bases, with 20 bases between the two germline ends. This CDR3 has 15 residues. Looked up from germline, CDR1 is SGHRS and CDR2 is YFSETQ. The CDR3 loop is CARPQKGMDPDTQYF. In nucleotides, the CDR3 is TGCGCCAGACCCCAAAAGGGGATGGACCCAGATACGCAGTATTTT. Using reference TRBV5-1 and TRBJ2-3 for the parts outside the CDR3, the full variable domain is KAGVTQTPRYLIKTRGQQVTLSCSPISGHRSVSWYQQTPGQGLQFLFEYFSETQRNKGNFPGRFSGRQFSNSRSEMNVSTLELGDSALYLCARPQKGMDPDTQYFGPGTRLTVL.

V and J are TRBV5-1 and TRBJ1-2; tentative D call: TRBD1 (6 bases). The CDR3 runs 14 residues. The V gene's germline CDR1 is SGHRS and CDR2 YFSETQ. Between the trimmed V and J ends, which lost 5 bases and 4 bases, there was a span of 15 bases. The CDR3 coding sequence is TGCGCCAGCAGTCGTGAACAGGGAATCTATGGCTACACCTTC. Translation gives CASSREQGIYGYTF.

The chain links TRBV4-2 to TRBJ2-2; possibly TRBD2 for D (5 bases). The CDR3 totals 17 residues. Trimming took 0 bases from V and 5 from J, leaving 16 bases between them. In germline, CDR1 is LGHNA, CDR2 YNFKEQ. CDR3 in DNA: TGTGCCAGCAGCCAAGACCACGGAACGAGGACTACCGGGGAGCTGTTTTTT. The encoded protein is CASSQDHGTRTTGELFF.

The chain links TRBV7-9 to TRBJ1-2, with TRBD1 as a possible D gene (5 bases). The CDR3 covers 14 residues. From germline, CDR1 is SEHNR and CDR2 FQNEAQ (reference sequence). Trimming removed 5 bases at V and 2 bases at J, with 12 bases between. Here the CDR3 DNA reads TGTGCCAGCAGCCCAGAGGCAGGGAACTATGGCTACACCTTC. Its protein product is CASSPEAGNYGYTF.

The genes are TRBV28 and TRBJ1-5, with no clear D. V gave up 9 bases and J gave up 12 bases, with 12 bases separating them. CDR3 length: 10 amino acids. Germline V gene data show CDR1 as MDHEN and CDR2 as SYDVKM. As DNA, the CDR3 is TGTGCCAGTGGACTTCGATTCCAGCATTTT. Protein: CASGLRFQHF. The full variable domain, completed using reference TRBV28 and TRBJ1-5, is DVKVTQSSRYLVKRTGEKVFLECVQDMDHENMFWYRQDPGLGLRLIYFSYDVKMKEKGDIPEGYSVSREKKERFSLILESASTNQTSMYLCASGLRFQHFGDGTRLSIL.

This rearrangement joins TRBV29-1 to TRBJ2-2; the D is unclear. CDR1 is SQVTM, CDR2 ANQGSEA, per germline. The CDR3 extends over 13 amino acids. V gave up 3 bases and J gave up 1 base, with 6 bases separating them. In nucleotides, the CDR3 is TGCAGCGTTGACCCAGAGAACACCGGGGAGCTGTTTTTT. As protein: CSVDPENTGELFF.

The chain combines TRBV14 with TRBJ1-1; D is ambiguous. CDR3 length equals 13 residues. Trimming left V 4 bases short and J 0 bases short, with 6 bases between. Germline V CDR1 and CDR2: SGHDN, FVKESK. CDR3: CASSLVVNTEAFF. For the CDR3, the DNA is TGTGCCAGCAGCCTGGTAGTGAACACTGAAGCTTTCTTT.